These T cell receptor beta chains were read from a single sample in a study of post-analysis software for immune sequencing data. MiXCR, applied by TCRdb to the PCR reads, yields one record per CDR3 protein. This sample has 650,000 to 850,000 distinct CDR3 sequences; approximately 53% occur once, and the top ten carry about 4.8%. Sequencing was carried out using blood. The source is a girl aged 10-17 years with multiple sclerosis. Both conserved end residues are part of each CDR3. The D gene is left open where the match is weak. Only part of the rows carry a size: once, few, many, or a class if the clone is expanded.

V: TRBV4-1
size: -
J: TRBJ2-1
length: 13
D: -
CDR3: CASSKPTENEQFF
DNA: TGCGCCAGCAGCAAGCCGACAGAGAATGAGCAGTTCTTC

V: TRBV27
size: -
J: TRBJ2-7
length: 16
D: TRBD2
CDR3: CANSPSGGAVTYEQYF
DNA: TGTGCCAACAGTCCTAGCGGGGGGGCAGTTACCTACGAGCAGTACTTC

V: TRBV5-1
size: -
J: TRBJ1-1
length: 15
D: -
CDR3: CASTTTRGLSTEAFF
DNA: TGCGCCAGCACCACAACCAGGGGATTGAGCACTGAAGCTTTCTTT

V: TRBV7-2
size: -
J: TRBJ2-3
length: 13
D: -
CDR3: CASSPRVRDTQYF
DNA: TGTGCCAGCAGCCCCCGGGTCAGGGATACGCAGTATTTT

V: TRBV28
size: -
J: TRBJ1-2
length: 15
D: -
CDR3: CASSLLTQRNYGYTF
DNA: TGTGCCAGCAGTTTACTAACTCAAAGGAACTATGGCTACACCTTC

V: TRBV20-1
size: -
J: TRBJ2-7
length: 14
D: TRBD2
CDR3: CSARGTSGTAEQYF
DNA: TGCAGTGCTAGGGGGACTAGCGGGACAGCCGAGCAGTACTTC

V: TRBV7-9
size: -
J: TRBJ2-7
length: 15
D: -
CDR3: CASSLVGDKHPEQYF
DNA: TGTGCCAGCAGCTTAGTTGGGGACAAACACCCCGAGCAGTACTTC

V: TRBV7-6
size: -
J: TRBJ2-1
length: 18
D: TRBD2
CDR3: CASSGLAGGPSSDNEQFF
DNA: TGTGCCAGCAGTGGACTAGCGGGAGGGCCTTCTTCCGACAATGAGCAGTTCTTC

V: TRBV15
size: -
J: TRBJ2-1
length: 15
D: -
CDR3: CATQDREGFYNEQFF
DNA: TGTGCCACCCAAGACAGGGAGGGCTTCTACAATGAGCAGTTCTTC

V: TRBV20-1
size: -
J: TRBJ2-3
length: 16
D: TRBD2
CDR3: CSARGLADPKTDTQYF
DNA: TGCAGTGCTAGAGGCCTAGCGGACCCGAAGACAGATACGCAGTATTTT

V: TRBV12-3/TRBV12-4
size: few
J: TRBJ2-7
length: 15
D: -
CDR3: CASSLGQFLSYEQYF
DNA: TGTGCCAGCAGTTTAGGACAGTTTCTCTCCTACGAGCAGTACTTC

V: TRBV5-1
size: -
J: TRBJ2-3
length: 14
D: -
CDR3: CASSLNSLSDTQYF
DNA: TGCGCCAGCAGCTTGAACTCACTGTCCGATACGCAGTATTTT

V: TRBV5-1
size: -
J: TRBJ2-7
length: 14
D: -
CDR3: CASREEVRAYEQYF
DNA: TGCGCCAGCAGAGAAGAAGTTCGAGCCTACGAGCAGTACTTC

V: TRBV11-2
size: -
J: TRBJ2-5
length: 17
D: TRBD2
CDR3: CASSLDRTSGSLETQYF
DNA: TGTGCCAGCAGCTTAGATCGGACTAGCGGGAGCCTTGAGACCCAGTACTTC

V: TRBV29-1
size: few
J: TRBJ1-2
length: 17
D: -
CDR3: CSAGGGGLGKRNYGYTF
DNA: TGCAGCGCCGGGGGTGGGGGACTTGGGAAGAGAAACTATGGCTACACCTTC